A selection of T cell receptor beta chains follows, all from one sample in a study of T cells in Graves' hyperthyroidism and ophthalmopathy. Each CDR3 protein gets one entry after TCRdb re-called the multiplex PCR reads with MiXCR. The sample includes about 300,000 distinct CDR3 sequences, 15% to 20% of them seen just once. Specimen: blood. Source of these receptors: a man aged 50 to 59 with Graves' ophthalmopathy. The conserved cysteine and the conserved F or W are not part of the CDR3 here. Each record gives: J gene, clone size, V gene, CDR3 protein. Size is omitted from some rows. Given values are once, few, many or a class for expanded clones.

>TRBJ1-5|NA|TRBV3-1
ASSQGHNQPQH
>TRBJ2-1|NA|TRBV6-1
ASSRSGYEQF
>TRBJ2-5|many|TRBV11-2
ASSFLELGETQY
>TRBJ2-1|NA|TRBV5-5
ASSLGLAGLLEQF
>TRBJ2-1|many|TRBV3-1
ASSRIGRQDEQF
>TRBJ2-3|many|TRBV27
ASRVAGEGTDTQY
>TRBJ1-2|few|TRBV9
ASSAPVGGGNSYGYT
>TRBJ2-6|few|TRBV18
ASSPKGQGAGANVLT
>TRBJ2-1|NA|TRBV10-2
ASSYPKDEQF
>TRBJ2-1|NA|TRBV9
ASSVAPRLDNEQF
>TRBJ2-1|NA|TRBV15
ATSRAASDEQF
>TRBJ2-5|NA|TRBV28
ASSLALGQGQQETQY
>TRBJ2-7|NA|TRBV3-1
ASSQGLAGYYEQY
>TRBJ2-1|NA|TRBV12-3/TRBV12-4
ASSFVGRLYNEQF
>TRBJ2-3|many|TRBV12-3/TRBV12-4
ASSQEQGSSDTQY
>TRBJ2-7|many|TRBV6-1
ASSEEAGAPGEQY
>TRBJ1-2|many|TRBV2
ASSVGRGRGSYGYT
>TRBJ2-2|NA|TRBV5-1
ASSQGQGFAGELF
>TRBJ1-4|NA|TRBV24-1
ATSDPGLGEKLF
>TRBJ2-1|many|TRBV20-1
SARDIFADSYNEQF
>TRBJ1-2|few|TRBV28
ASSGTVFYGYT
>TRBJ2-1|few|TRBV29-1
SVESWAGGSYNEQF
>TRBJ2-2|NA|TRBV5-4
ASSGVGELF
>TRBJ2-7|many|TRBV28
ASSSTDILYEQY
>TRBJ1-4|few|TRBV15
ATSTDRSTNEKLF
>TRBJ1-1|NA|TRBV2
ASSGAVGGAMNTEAF
>TRBJ2-3|many|TRBV11-2
ASSSPGADTQY
>TRBJ1-3|NA|TRBV4-1
ASSRTRGNTIY
>TRBJ2-5|many|TRBV28
ASSNRGRGVETQY
>TRBJ2-4|many|TRBV7-9
ASSLAEGLAGGGGRAKNIQY
>TRBJ2-7|NA|TRBV5-4
ASSLGPGQGDEQY
>TRBJ2-7|few|TRBV5-6
ASSLVHLEQY
>TRBJ2-1|many|TRBV20-1
SAIPGLAGVVEQF
>TRBJ2-7|NA|TRBV9
ASSVSGQGAGEQY
>TRBJ1-1|NA|TRBV3-1
ASSQEILVNTEAF
>TRBJ1-2|NA|TRBV20-1
SARDFSNEDYGYT
>TRBJ2-7|many|TRBV3-1
ASSQDSGRGEQY
>TRBJ1-3|few|TRBV6-1
ASSEGARSGNTIY
>TRBJ2-1|many|TRBV5-1
ASSLGAGDPYNEQF
>NA|few|TRBV7-9
ASSLGQGDQPQY
>TRBJ2-3|once|TRBV7-2
ASSRSIAGASDTQY
>TRBJ2-7|many|TRBV11-2
ASSPRRLAGYEQY
>TRBJ2-7|NA|TRBV20-1
SARQRLAANEQY
>TRBJ2-1|NA|TRBV7-6
ASSARAGSSYNEQF
>TRBJ2-1|NA|TRBV12-5
ASGLVKSRYNEQF
>TRBJ2-2|NA|TRBV10-3
AISEVPGELF
>TRBJ2-7|NA|TRBV29-1
SVMSRQVPYEQY
>TRBJ1-4|few|TRBV9
ASSVRGTLVGREKLF
>TRBJ1-1|few|TRBV28
ASSLLGMNTEAF
>TRBJ1-5|many|TRBV27
ASSLRSGSNQPQH
>TRBJ2-1|many|TRBV2
ASRALAGEQF
>TRBJ1-4|NA|TRBV28
ASSSPGEQTNEKLF
>TRBJ1-1|many|TRBV20-1
SARDRRGLNTEAF
>TRBJ2-1|few|TRBV6-6
ASSYPAGGRDEQF
>TRBJ2-7|NA|TRBV7-2
ASSLGRGQGSWEQY
>TRBJ2-5|few|TRBV6-5
ASSYSQGGETQY
>TRBJ2-7|many|TRBV29-1
SVEDPGTSSYEQY
>TRBJ2-3|many|TRBV5-1
ASSRDRGWTQY